The clone carrying this TCR beta chain occurred a few times. Method: immunoSEQ multiplex PCR; TCRdb's copy keeps in-frame clones and lacks some. The table includes just under 550,000 clones, approximately 80% detected once. The sample is drawn from a study of shared T cell receptors in the human thymus. Trimming left V 2 bases short and J 5 bases short, with 10 bases between. Germline assignment: CDR1 KGHSH and CDR2 LQKENI. The CDR3 length is 13 residues. These records were also assigned to another study, of human thymus T cells. From that study: Corrective surgery for congenital heart defects was being performed on the healthy Finnish infants who served as donors. Resections removed during corrective heart surgery provided the thymus tissue used. Across thymic and blood repertoires, the usage of V and J genes appeared to be biased. In unrelated individuals, thymic repertoires overlapped highly, according to related research.

The sequenced sample consisted of thymocytes. The sequence was obtained from a boy less than two years old with a congenital heart defect. The chain recombines TRBV18 with TRBJ2-7, with a possible D match to TRBD2 (5 bases). The CDR3, as DNA: TGTGCCAGCTCACCAAGGACTTCAAACGAGCAGTACTTC. Amino acid sequence: CASSPRTSNEQYF.